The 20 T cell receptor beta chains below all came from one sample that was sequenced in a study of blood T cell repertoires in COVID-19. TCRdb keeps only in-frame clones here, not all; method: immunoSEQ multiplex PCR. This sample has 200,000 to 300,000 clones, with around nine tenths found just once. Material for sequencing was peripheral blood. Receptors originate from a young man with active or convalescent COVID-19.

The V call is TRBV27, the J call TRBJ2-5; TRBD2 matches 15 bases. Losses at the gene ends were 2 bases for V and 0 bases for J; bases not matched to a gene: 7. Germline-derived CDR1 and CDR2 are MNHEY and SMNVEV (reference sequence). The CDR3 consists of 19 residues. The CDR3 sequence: CASSLGLAGGPMYQETQYF. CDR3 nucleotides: TGTGCCAGCAGTTTAGGACTAGCGGGGGGGCCTATGTACCAAGAGACCCAGTACTTC.

The CDR3 loop reads CASSLDRGSRTF. In nucleotides, the CDR3 is TGTGCCAGCAGCTTAGACAGGGGAAGTCGCACCTTC. The chain links TRBV7-9 to TRBJ1-2; 7 positions match TRBD1. The CDR3 sequence is 12 residues long. The V segment lost 1 base and the J segment 13 bases; nucleotides outside the gene matches: 6. Germline CDR1 is SEHNR and CDR2 is FQNEAQ (reference sequence). Looking up the rest from reference TRBV7-9 and TRBJ1-2 gives the full variable domain: DTGVSQNPRHKITKRGQNVTFRCDPISEHNRLYWYRQTLGQGPEFLTYFQNEAQLEKSRLLSDRFSAERPKGSFSTLEIQRTEQGDSAMYLCASSLDRGSRTFGSGTRLTVV.

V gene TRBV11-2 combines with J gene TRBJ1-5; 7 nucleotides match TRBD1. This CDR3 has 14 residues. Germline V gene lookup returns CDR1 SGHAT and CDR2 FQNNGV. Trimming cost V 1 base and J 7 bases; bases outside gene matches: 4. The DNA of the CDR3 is TGTGCCAGCAGCTTAGCGGCAGGGGGACAGCCCCAGCATTTT. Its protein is CASSLAAGGQPQHF.

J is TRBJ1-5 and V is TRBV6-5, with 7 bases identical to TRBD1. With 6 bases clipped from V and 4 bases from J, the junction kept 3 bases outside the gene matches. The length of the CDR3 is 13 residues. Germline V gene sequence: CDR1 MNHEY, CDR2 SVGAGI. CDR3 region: CASRYRGNQPQHF. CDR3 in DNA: TGTGCCAGCAGGTACAGGGGAAATCAGCCCCAGCATTTT.

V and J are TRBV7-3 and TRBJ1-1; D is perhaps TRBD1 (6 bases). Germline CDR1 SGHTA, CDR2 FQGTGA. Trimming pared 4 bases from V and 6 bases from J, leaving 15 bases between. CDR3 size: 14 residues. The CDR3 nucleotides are TGTGCCAGCAGCTCTGTATACAGGGTAGCTGAAGCTTTCTTT. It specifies CASSSVYRVAEAFF.

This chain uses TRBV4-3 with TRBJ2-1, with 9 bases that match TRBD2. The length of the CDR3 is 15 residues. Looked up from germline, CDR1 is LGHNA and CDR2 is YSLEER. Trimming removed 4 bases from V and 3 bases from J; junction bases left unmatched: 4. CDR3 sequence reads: CASSRLAGNYNEQFF. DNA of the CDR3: TGCGCCAGCAGCCGGCTAGCGGGGAACTACAATGAGCAGTTCTTC.

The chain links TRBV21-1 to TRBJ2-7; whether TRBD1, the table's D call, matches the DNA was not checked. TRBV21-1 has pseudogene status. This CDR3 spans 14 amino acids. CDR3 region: CASSAPDKSYEQYF. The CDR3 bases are TGTGCCAGCAGCGCACCAGACAAGTCCTACGAGCAGTACTTC.

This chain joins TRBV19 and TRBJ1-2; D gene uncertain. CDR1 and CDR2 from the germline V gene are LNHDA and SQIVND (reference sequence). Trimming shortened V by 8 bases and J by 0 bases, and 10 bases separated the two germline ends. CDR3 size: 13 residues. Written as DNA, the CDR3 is TGTGCCAGTTCGGCAGGCTCTAACTATGGCTACACCTTC. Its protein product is CASSAGSNYGYTF.

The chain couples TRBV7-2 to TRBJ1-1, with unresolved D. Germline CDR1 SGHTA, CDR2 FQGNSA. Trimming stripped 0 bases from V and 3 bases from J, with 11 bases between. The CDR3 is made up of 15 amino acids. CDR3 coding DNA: TGTGCCAGCAGCTTAGCGCAGCACGGGGACACTGAAGCTTTCTTT. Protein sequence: CASSLAQHGDTEAFF. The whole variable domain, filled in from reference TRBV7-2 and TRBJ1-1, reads GAGVSQSPSNKVTEKGKDVELRCDPISGHTALYWYRQSLGQGLEFLIYFQGNSAPDKSGLPSDRFSAERTGGSVSTLTIQRTQQEDSAVYLCASSLAQHGDTEAFFGQGTRLTVV.

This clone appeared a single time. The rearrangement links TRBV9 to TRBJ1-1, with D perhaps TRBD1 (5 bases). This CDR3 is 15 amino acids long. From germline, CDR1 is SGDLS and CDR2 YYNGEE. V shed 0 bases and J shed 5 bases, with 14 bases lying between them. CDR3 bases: TGTGCCAGCAGCGTAGGTGGGATCGGGGGGACTGAAGCTTTCTTT. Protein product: CASSVGGIGGTEAFF.

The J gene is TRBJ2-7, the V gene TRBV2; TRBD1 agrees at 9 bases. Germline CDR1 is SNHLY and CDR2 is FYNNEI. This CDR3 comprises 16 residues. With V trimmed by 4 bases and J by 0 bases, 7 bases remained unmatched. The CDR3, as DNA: TGTGCCAGCAGTGTTGAGGACAGGGGAACCTCCTACGAGCAGTACTTC. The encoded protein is CASSVEDRGTSYEQYF.

The CDR3 DNA reads as TGCGCCAGCAGTCAATTATTCGGAGGGACTATCAATCAGCCCCAGCATTTT. Amino acid sequence: CASSQLFGGTINQPQHF. This chain joins TRBV23-1 and TRBJ1-5; D is perhaps TRBD1 (5 bases). TRBV23-1 is flagged as an ORF with uncertain function. The CDR3 spans 17 residues. With 1 base removed from V and 3 bases from J, the gap between germline ends came to 16 bases.

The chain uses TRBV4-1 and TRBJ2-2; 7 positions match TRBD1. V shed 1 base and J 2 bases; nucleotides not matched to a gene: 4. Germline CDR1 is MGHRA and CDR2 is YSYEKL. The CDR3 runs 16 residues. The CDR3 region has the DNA TGCGCCAGCAGCCAAGTTAGACAGGGTAACACCGGGGAGCTGTTTTTT. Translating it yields CASSQVRQGNTGELFF.

In DNA, the CDR3 is TGTGCCAGCAGCCAATCCCCAGGGGGCCCCTACGAGCAGTACTTC. Amino acids: CASSQSPGGPYEQYF. The rearrangement uses TRBV14 and TRBJ2-7; 8 bases are a match to TRBD1. The length of the CDR3 is 15 residues. The V gene end was trimmed by 2 bases and the J gene end by 2 bases; junction bases not matched to a gene: 5. Germline values: CDR1 SGHDN, CDR2 FVKESK.

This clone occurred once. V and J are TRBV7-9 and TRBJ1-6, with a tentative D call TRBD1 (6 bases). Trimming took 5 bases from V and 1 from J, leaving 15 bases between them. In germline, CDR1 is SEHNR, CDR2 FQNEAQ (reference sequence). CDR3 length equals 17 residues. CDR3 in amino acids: CASSVRSRGSYNSPLHF. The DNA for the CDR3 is TGTGCCAGCAGCGTACGTTCCAGGGGATCCTATAATTCACCCCTCCACTTT. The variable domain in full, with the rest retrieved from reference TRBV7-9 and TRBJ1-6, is DTGVSQNPRHKITKRGQNVTFRCDPISEHNRLYWYRQTLGQGPEFLTYFQNEAQLEKSRLLSDRFSAERPKGSFSTLEIQRTEQGDSAMYLCASSVRSRGSYNSPLHFGNGTRLTVT.

CDR3 nucleotide sequence: TGTGCCAGTCTTTCCCGGGGGGCTGCTAATTCACCCCTCCACTTT. Its translation is CASLSRGAANSPLHF. The chain joins TRBV13 to TRBJ1-6, with a weak D call TRBD1 (6 bases). V was cut by 9 bases and J by 6 bases, with 18 bases left in between. The CDR3 covers 15 residues. From germline, CDR1 is PRHDT and CDR2 FYEKMQ (reference sequence).

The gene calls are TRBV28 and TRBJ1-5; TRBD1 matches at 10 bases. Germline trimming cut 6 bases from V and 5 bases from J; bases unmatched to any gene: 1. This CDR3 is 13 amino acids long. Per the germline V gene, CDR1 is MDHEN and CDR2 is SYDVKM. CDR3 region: CASRGQGYQPQHF. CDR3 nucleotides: TGTGCCAGCAGGGGACAGGGGTATCAGCCCCAGCATTTT.

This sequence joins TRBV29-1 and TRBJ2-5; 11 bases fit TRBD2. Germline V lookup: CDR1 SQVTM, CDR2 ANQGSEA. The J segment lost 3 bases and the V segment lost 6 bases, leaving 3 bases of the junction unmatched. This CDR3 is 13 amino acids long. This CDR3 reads CSVSLAGEETQYF. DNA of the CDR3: TGCAGCGTCTCACTAGCGGGGGAAGAGACCCAGTACTTC.

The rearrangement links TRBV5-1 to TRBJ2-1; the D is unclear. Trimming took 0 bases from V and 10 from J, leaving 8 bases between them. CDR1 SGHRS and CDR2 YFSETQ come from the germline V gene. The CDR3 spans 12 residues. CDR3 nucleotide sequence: TGCGCCAGCAGCTTGGCCCGTCAGGAGCAGTTCTTC. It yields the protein CASSLARQEQFF.

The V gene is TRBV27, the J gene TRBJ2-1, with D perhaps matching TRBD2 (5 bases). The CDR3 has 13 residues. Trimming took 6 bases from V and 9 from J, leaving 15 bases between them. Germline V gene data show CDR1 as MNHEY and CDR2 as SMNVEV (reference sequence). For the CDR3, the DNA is TGTGCCAGCAGCCCCATTTTCGGGGTTGAGCAGTTCTTC. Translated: CASSPIFGVEQFF.